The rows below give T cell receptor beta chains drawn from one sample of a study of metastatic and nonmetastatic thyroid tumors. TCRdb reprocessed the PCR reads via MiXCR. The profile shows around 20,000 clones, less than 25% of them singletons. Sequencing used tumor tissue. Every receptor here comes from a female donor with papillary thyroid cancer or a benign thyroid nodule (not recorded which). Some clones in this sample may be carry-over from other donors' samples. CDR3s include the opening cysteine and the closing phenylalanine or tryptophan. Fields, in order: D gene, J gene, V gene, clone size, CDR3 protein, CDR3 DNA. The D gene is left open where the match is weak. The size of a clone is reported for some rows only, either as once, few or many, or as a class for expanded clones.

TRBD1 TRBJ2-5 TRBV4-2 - CAIIQRTGSSQYF TGTGCCATCATCCAAAGGACAGGGAGTAGTCAGTACTTC
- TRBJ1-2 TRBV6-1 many CASSKQGSGYTF TGTGCCAGCAGTAAGCAGGGATCGGGCTACACCTTC
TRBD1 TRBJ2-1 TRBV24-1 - CATHGQGGEQFF TGTGCCACCCACGGACAGGGGGGTGAGCAGTTCTTC
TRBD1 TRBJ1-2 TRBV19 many CASRGRGPYGYTF TGTGCCAGTAGGGGCAGGGGGCCCTATGGCTACACCTTC
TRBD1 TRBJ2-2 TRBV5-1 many CASSEDRGNTGELFF TGCGCCAGCAGCGAGGACAGGGGGAACACCGGGGAGCTGTTTTTT
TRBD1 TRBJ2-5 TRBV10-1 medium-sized CASSSSGQGSKETQYF TGCGCCAGCAGTTCATCGGGACAGGGATCAAAAGAGACCCAGTACTTC
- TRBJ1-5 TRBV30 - CAWSASNQPQHF TGTGCCTGGTCGGCTAGCAATCAGCCCCAGCATTTT
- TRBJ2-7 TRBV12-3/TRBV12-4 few CASSGSGTRDF TGTGCCAGCAGCGGATCCGGGACAAGGGACTTC
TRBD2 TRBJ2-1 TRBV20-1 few CSARTSGRARINEQFF TGCAGTGCTAGGACTAGCGGGAGGGCCCGAATAAATGAGCAGTTCTTC
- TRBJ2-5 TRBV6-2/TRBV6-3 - CASSYGTHQETQYF TGTGCCAGCAGTTACGGGACACACCAAGAGACCCAGTACTTC
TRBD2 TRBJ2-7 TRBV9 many CASSPRLAGGTDEQYF TGTGCCAGCAGCCCCAGACTAGCGGGAGGAACCGACGAGCAGTACTTC
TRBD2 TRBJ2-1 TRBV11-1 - CASTGESGKTSSYNEQFF TGTGCCAGCACCGGTGAAAGCGGGAAGACTAGCTCCTACAATGAGCAGTTCTTC
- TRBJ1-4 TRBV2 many CASNLFQDSNEKLFF TGTGCCAGCAACCTTTTCCAGGACTCTAATGAAAAACTGTTTTTT
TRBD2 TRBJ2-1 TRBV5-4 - CASSYTGTSAYNEQFF TGTGCCAGCAGCTACACCGGGACTAGCGCCTACAATGAGCAGTTCTTC
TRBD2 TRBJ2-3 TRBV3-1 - CASSPLAGVSDTQYF TGTGCCAGCAGCCCTTTAGCGGGAGTGTCAGATACGCAGTATTTT
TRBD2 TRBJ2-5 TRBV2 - CASSESQRAAGGTQYF TGTGCCAGCAGTGAAAGCCAGCGGGCGGCGGGGGGGACCCAGTACTTC
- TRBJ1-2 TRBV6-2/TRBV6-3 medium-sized CASSSRTPPYGYTF TGTGCCAGCAGTTCGCGGACACCCCCATATGGCTACACCTTC
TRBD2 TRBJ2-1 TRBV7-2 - CASSPTSGINQQFF TGTGCCAGCAGCCCTACTAGCGGGATCAATCAGCAGTTCTTC
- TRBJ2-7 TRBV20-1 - CSARAPPDRSYEQYF TGCAGTGCTAGGGCCCCCCCAGACAGGTCCTACGAGCAGTACTTC
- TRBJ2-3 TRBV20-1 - CSASRMVLPQYF TGCAGTGCATCGAGGATGGTTCTGCCGCAGTATTTT
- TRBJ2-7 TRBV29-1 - CSVYDQSLRDEQYF TGCAGCGTTTATGACCAATCCCTGAGAGACGAGCAGTACTTC
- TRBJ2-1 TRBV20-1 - CSARVRGKSYNEQFF TGCAGTGCTAGAGTTAGGGGGAAATCCTACAATGAGCAGTTCTTC
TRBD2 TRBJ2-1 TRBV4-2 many CASSPTGWTSGGLGDNEQFF TGTGCCAGCAGCCCGACGGGGTGGACTAGCGGGGGGTTGGGCGACAATGAGCAGTTCTTC
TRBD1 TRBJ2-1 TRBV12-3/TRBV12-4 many CASSLNAGGRDEQFF TGTGCCAGCAGTTTAAACGCAGGGGGAAGAGATGAGCAGTTCTTC
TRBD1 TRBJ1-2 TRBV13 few CASSSRDRAYYGYTF TGTGCCAGCAGCTCCCGGGACAGGGCCTACTATGGCTACACCTTC
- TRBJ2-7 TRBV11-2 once CASSLNWGLSYEQYF TGTGCCAGCAGCTTAAACTGGGGGCTTAGCTACGAGCAGTACTTC
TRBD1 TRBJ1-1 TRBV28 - CASSKTGVNTEAFF TGTGCCAGCAGTAAGACAGGGGTGAACACTGAAGCTTTCTTT
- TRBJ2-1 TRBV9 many CASSPWTLYNEQFF TGTGCCAGCAGCCCCTGGACATTATACAATGAGCAGTTCTTC
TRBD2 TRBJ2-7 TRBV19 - CASSSLAGGTYEQYF TGTGCCAGTAGTTCCCTGGCGGGAGGAACATACGAGCAGTACTTC
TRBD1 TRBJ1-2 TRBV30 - CAWDAGGQGEGGYTF TGTGCCTGGGACGCGGGGGGGCAGGGGGAAGGTGGCTACACCTTC
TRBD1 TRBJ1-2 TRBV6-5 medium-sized CASSYLGGAGYGYTF TGTGCCAGCAGTTACCTAGGGGGCGCAGGTTATGGCTACACCTTC
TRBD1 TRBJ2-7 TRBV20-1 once CSARPLGQGHYEQYF TGCAGTGCTAGGCCCCTAGGACAGGGCCACTACGAGCAGTACTTC
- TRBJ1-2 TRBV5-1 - CASSLGYGYTF TGCGCCAGCAGCTTGGGCTATGGCTACACCTTC
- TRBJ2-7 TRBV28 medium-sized CASTNPRGQQYF TGTGCCAGCACCAACCCAAGGGGTCAGCAGTACTTC
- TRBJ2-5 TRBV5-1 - CASSLGSTWETQYF TGCGCCAGCAGCTTGGGATCCACATGGGAGACCCAGTACTTC
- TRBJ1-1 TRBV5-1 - CASSRVGSAEAFF TGCGCCAGCAGCCGGGTTGGGTCGGCTGAAGCTTTCTTT
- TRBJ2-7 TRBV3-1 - CASSQGQKFAPIYEQYF TGTGCCAGCAGCCAAGGACAGAAATTCGCCCCCATCTACGAGCAGTACTTC